This T cell receptor beta chain was profiled in a study of long-term antiretroviral therapy in people with HIV. The study, taken as a whole, reports: Older ART regimens may have been in use when blood was drawn between the mid-2000s and the late 2010s.

On this clone: Antigen specificity is unknown.

Researchers ran immunoSEQ v3.0 at survey level. The repertoire was sequenced with immunoSEQ multiplex PCR; TCRdb's copy has only in-frame clones and lacks some. Here the sample spans tens of thousands of clones, roughly 94% being singletons. The specimen was unsorted PBMCs, collected 5.3 years after starting antiretroviral therapy. The sequence was obtained from a man in his fifties or sixties with HIV.

In DNA, the CDR3 is TGTGCCAGCAGCTTAGGGGTAAGGACCATGAACACTGAAGCTTTCTTT. Its protein product is CASSLGVRTMNTEAFF. The chain has TRBV11-2 and TRBJ1-1, with D hard to call. This CDR3 has 16 amino acids. CDR1 and CDR2 from the germline V gene are SGHAT and FQNNGV. V dropped 1 base and J dropped 0 bases, with 12 bases sitting between them. The whole variable domain, filled in from reference TRBV11-2 and TRBJ1-1, reads EAGVAQSPRYKIIEKRQSVAFWCNPISGHATLYWYQQILGQGPKLLIQFQNNGVVDDSQLPKDRFSAERLKGVDSTLKIQPAKLEDSAVYLCASSLGVRTMNTEAFFGQGTRLTVV.